These 3 T cell receptor beta chains originate from one sample sequenced in a study of T cell responses to AZD1222 COVID-19 vaccine. Measured with immunoSEQ multiplex PCR; TCRdb has only the in-frame clones, and not every one. The profile shows 90,000 to 150,000 clones, about 87% of them singletons. The sequencing here drew on peripheral blood, taken on day 0 of AZD1222 vaccination. These receptors were collected from an adult in good health.

The sample holds a few counts of this clone. V and J are TRBV2 and TRBJ1-5, with 11 bases lining up with TRBD1. Losses at the gene ends were 4 bases for V and 6 bases for J; bases not matched to a gene: 8. The length of the CDR3 is 16 residues. Germline V lookup: CDR1 SNHLY, CDR2 FYNNEI. DNA for the CDR3: TGTGCCAGCAGTGCCCGGGACAGGGGGTCGAGTCAGCCCCAGCATTTT. Its translation is CASSARDRGSSQPQHF.

This chain connects TRBV30 to TRBJ2-4, with TRBD2 matching over 8 bases. Germline trimming cut 1 base from V and 4 bases from J; bases unmatched to any gene: 9. Looked up from germline, CDR1 is GTSNPN and CDR2 is SVGIG (reference sequence). CDR3 length: 16 residues. The CDR3 sequence is CAWSARGRGAKNIQYF. The CDR3 DNA follows: TGTGCCTGGAGTGCGCGCGGGCGGGGGGCTAAAAACATTCAGTACTTC.

The chain couples TRBV19 to TRBJ1-1; 10 bases are a match to TRBD1. The CDR3 sequence is 19 residues long. Germline loops: CDR1 LNHDA, CDR2 SQIVND (reference sequence). Losses at the gene ends were 6 bases for V and 1 base for J; bases not matched to a gene: 17. Written as DNA, the CDR3 is TGTGCCAGTAGCCCCGGTGGGCCGACAGGGGGCCTTCGGAACACTGAAGCTTTCTTT. Amino acid sequence: CASSPGGPTGGLRNTEAFF.